This T cell receptor beta chain was profiled in a study of tissue T cells after allogeneic stem cell transplantation (dated by TCRdb to between 2021 and 2023). Broadly, across the study: Over an approximately three-year period, seven or eight adult allo-HCT recipients who had steroid-refractory GVHD were prospectively enrolled in a research-autopsy study. Every GVHD patient got a graft from a donor, with four grafts unmodified and three CD34-selected to deplete T cells. Gastrointestinal GVHD was present in all GVHD patients, several lines of GVHD-directed therapy were administered to all GVHD patients, and skin involvement was additionally present in five or six GVHD patients. Pre-transplant PBMCs, which were of recipient origin, were available from 4 or 5 GVHD patients. For viably preserved blood and marrow, CD3+ T cells were flow-sorted when cell numbers allowed; smaller samples underwent direct DNA extraction. The study profiled TCR beta repertoires across many tissues from research autopsies of patients with and without GVHD, plus mouse models of GVHD. The human arm was conducted as a prospective observational study, and neither blinding nor randomization was performed. Study-level results and caveats: In both patients and mice, T cells from blood and spleen picked up only a limited part of the TCR repertoire that was detected in tissues. The patient cohort was small and clinically heterogeneous, and sampling depth was acknowledged as a limitation. Within patients, how anatomically similar tissues were was a major factor shaping TCR repertoire composition, regardless of disease or transplant status. The study did not establish which tissue TCRs were alloreactive or antigen-specific, and some clones may have been host cells that persisted. Only a few T cell clones appeared in more than one patient, yet motif-based clustering showed tissue-specific repertoire signatures that were shared between patients.

According to the germline V gene (reference sequence), CDR1 reads GTSNPN and CDR2 reads SVGIG. From cysteine to phenylalanine, the CDR3 is 13 amino acids long. Just CDR3 DNA is preserved here, 39 bases in frame from base 1. Trimming takes 7 bases from V and 7 bases from J, and the germline ends sit 14 bases apart. For this clone: The antigen this receptor binds is unknown. Nothing much larger sits one base from this clone, and base qualities are not available.

Sample time point, as interpreted from the label and publication: recipient (host-origin) PBMCs collected before allo-HCT. Library preparation used the immunoSEQ multiplex PCR assay. TCRbeta CDR3 sequencing was done by Adaptive Biotechnologies at survey depth, reporting CDR3 sequences, V/J genes, productive frequency and template counts. TCR beta CDR3 regions were amplified from genomic DNA rather than RNA. Under the source paper's analysis protocol: Jensen-Shannon divergence served to quantify pairwise repertoire overlap between tissues, with 0 meaning identical and 1 meaning complete divergence. Tissues were clustered by single-linkage agglomerative hierarchical clustering of pairwise JSD values and displayed as dendrograms. GLIPH2 was run on all patient samples with simulation_depth 1000, kmer_min_depth 3 and cdr3_length_cutoff 8, and groups with more than two unique CDR3s were retained. In a standardized tissue-overlap score, Jaccard GLIPH-group overlap across patients was extrapolated to a standard repertoire size of 1000 clones. Associations of diversity with clinical or experimental variables used linear mixed-effect models with tissue fixed effects and individual random effects. Entries here come from immuneACCESS through TCRdb and include only in-frame sequences with V and J called. Some clones fail to appear in such tables; in the studies checked, an unresolved V gene covers under half of the shortfall, and the cause of the remainder is unknown. That table gives V, J and clone size, and the DNA gave D and trimming. This sample comprises about 5,700 clones, 70% to 80% of them detected only once. The ten largest clones capture around 5.5% of the sample.

This receptor was identified in a man between 35 and 75 years old who later had graft-versus-host disease after an allogeneic stem cell transplant. Material: blood, obtained before transplantation. The receptor chain draws on TRBV30 and TRBJ1-6; TRBD1 is perhaps the D gene, given 5 matching bases. The nucleotides read TGTGCCTCGAGGGATTGGGGGAATTCACCCCTCCACTTT. This encodes CASRDWGNSPLHF.